This T cell receptor beta chain stems from a study of naive and memory T cell subsets. Two oligonucleotides, mixed equimolar, formed the beta constant-region primer covering TRBC1 and TRBC2. The ligated cDNA underwent four PCR rounds using SP2 and nested alpha and beta constant-region primers. TCRdb used MiXCR to reprocess the UMI-ligation and nested PCR reads, holding one entry per CDR3 protein. The top ten clones hold approximately 0.88% of a sample with 95,000 to 150,000 distinct CDR3 sequences, 36% of them seen once. As for this clonotype: Antigen: not known.

Study-wide points: Over 85% of naive TCR sequences appeared only once, unlike memory subsets.

The CDR3 has 14 residues. V lost 3 bases and J lost 11, with 18 bases in between. Per germline, CDR1 KGHSH and CDR2 LQKENI. The sequenced sample consisted of central memory CD4+ T cells from blood. This receptor was identified in a human donor in good health. The V gene is TRBV18, the J gene TRBJ2-3; D is ambiguous. The CDR3 DNA reads as TGTGCCAGCTCACCGGCGGTTACAGATATTGGGCAGTATTTT. Translated: CASSPAVTDIGQYF.